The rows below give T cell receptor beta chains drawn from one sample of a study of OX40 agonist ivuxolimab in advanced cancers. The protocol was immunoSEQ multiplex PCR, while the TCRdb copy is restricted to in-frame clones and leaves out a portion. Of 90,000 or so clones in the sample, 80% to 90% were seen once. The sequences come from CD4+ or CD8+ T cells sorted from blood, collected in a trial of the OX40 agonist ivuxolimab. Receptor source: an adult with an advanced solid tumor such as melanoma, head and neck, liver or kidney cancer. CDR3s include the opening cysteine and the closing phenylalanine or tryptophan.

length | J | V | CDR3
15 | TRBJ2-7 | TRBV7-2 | CASSPGTSGSYEQYF
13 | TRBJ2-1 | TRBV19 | CASSIQQGSEQFF
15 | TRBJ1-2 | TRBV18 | CASSPRTGENYGYTF
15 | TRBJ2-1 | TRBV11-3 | CASSLVGDSSNEQFF
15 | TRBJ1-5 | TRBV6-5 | CASSPWEGRAQPQHF
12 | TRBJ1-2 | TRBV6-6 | CASMQGARGYTF
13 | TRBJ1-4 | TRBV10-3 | CAISESQGAKLFF
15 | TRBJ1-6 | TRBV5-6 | CASSLMGAYNSPLHF
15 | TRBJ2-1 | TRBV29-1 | CSVESRSRFIDEQFF
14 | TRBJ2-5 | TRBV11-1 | CASSLDTGSETQYF
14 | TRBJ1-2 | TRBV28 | CASTFTGRSYGYTF
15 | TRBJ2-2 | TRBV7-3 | CASSLSVPGTGELFF
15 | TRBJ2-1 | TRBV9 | CASSVGRNSYNEQFF
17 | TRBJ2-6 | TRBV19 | CASSIREVGSGANVLTF
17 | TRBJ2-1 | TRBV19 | CASSILGEGLRSGEQFF
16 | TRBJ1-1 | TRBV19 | CASSFPEAGGKTEAFF
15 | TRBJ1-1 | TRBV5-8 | CASSSTGDGDTEAFF
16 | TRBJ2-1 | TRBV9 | CASSVATDSTYNEQFF
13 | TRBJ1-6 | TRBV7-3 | CASSLAPRSPLHF
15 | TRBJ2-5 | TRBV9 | CASSASGLVSETQYF
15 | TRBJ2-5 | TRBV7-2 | CASSLSDRVQETQYF
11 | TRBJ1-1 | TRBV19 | CATGDRVVAFF
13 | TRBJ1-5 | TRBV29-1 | CSVGTNSNQPQHF
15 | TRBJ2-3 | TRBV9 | CASSVEFLAVDTQYF
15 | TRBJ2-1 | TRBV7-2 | CASSLAVPGYNEQFF
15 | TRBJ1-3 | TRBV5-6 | CASSFDRSSGNTIYF
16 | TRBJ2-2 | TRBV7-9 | CASSLLAARGAGELFF
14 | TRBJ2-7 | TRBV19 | CASSNPGRLYEQYF
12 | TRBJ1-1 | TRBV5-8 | CASSPDRSEAFF